This is a list of T cell receptor beta chains from one sample in a study of a mutant IDH1 vaccine in newly diagnosed glioma. No antigens are known for them. Clones were sequenced by immunoSEQ multiplex PCR, and TCRdb holds only the in-frame ones, with some missing. The sample yields approximately 110,000 clones, roughly 90% seen once. Source: PBMCs, taken from a glioma patient whose treatment included an IDH1 peptide vaccine. The receptors were gathered from a woman in her forties or fifties with glioma. Both conserved end residues are part of each CDR3. D genes are given only for firm matches. The size field is filled for only some rows; it gives once, few, many or a size class.

>TRBJ2-7|NA|TRBV5-1|NA
TGCGCCAGCAGCTTGGGTTCGGACCTCTCCTACGAGCAGTACTTC
CASSLGSDLSYEQYF
>TRBJ2-1|NA|TRBV18|NA
TGTGCCAGCTCACCCTCGGTGATCTCCTACAATGAGCAGTTCTTC
CASSPSVISYNEQFF
>TRBJ2-2|TRBD2|TRBV6-6|NA
TGTGCCAGCAGTTACCACCTAGCGGCGAACACCGGGGAGCTGTTTTTT
CASSYHLAANTGELFF
>TRBJ2-1|NA|TRBV7-9|NA
TGTGCCAGCAGCTTACCTCTTGACCGGCCGCTCAAATACAATGAGCAGTTCTTC
CASSLPLDRPLKYNEQFF
>TRBJ2-7|TRBD2|TRBV7-8|NA
TGTGCCAGCAGCTTAACGATCGGACTAGCGGGGTACGAGCAGTACTTC
CASSLTIGLAGYEQYF
>TRBJ2-3|NA|TRBV9|NA
TGTGCCAGCAGCGTAGACGGGAAGGGAGATACGCAGTATTTT
CASSVDGKGDTQYF
>TRBJ2-2|TRBD2|TRBV9|NA
TGTGCCAGCAGCACCCCTTCGGGGGGCGGGGAGCTGTTTTTT
CASSTPSGGGELFF
>TRBJ1-1|TRBD1|TRBV5-6|NA
TGTGCCAGCAGCTTGGCCGGAGGGGGCAACGAAGCTTTCTTT
CASSLAGGGNEAFF
>TRBJ2-5|NA|TRBV5-6|once
TGTGCCAGCAGCTTCTTCGGGGGATTGCGGCAAGAGACCCAGTACTTC
CASSFFGGLRQETQYF
>TRBJ2-1|TRBD2|TRBV29-1|NA
TGCAGCGGTGTAGCGGGAGGGCCGAATAGCAATGAGCAGTTCTTC
CSGVAGGPNSNEQFF
>TRBJ1-1|NA|TRBV9|NA
TGTGCCAGCAGCGTACAGGATTTGAACACTGAAGCTTTCTTT
CASSVQDLNTEAFF
>TRBJ2-7|NA|TRBV2|NA
TGTGCCAGCAGAGCAGAGGATTACGAGCAGTACTTC
CASRAEDYEQYF
>TRBJ2-1|NA|TRBV7-3|NA
TGTGCCAGCAGCCCCGGTTGGGAGCAGTTCTTC
CASSPGWEQFF
>TRBJ2-2|TRBD1|TRBV5-1|once
TGCGCCAGCAGCCCGACAGGGAATCCCGGGGAGCTGTTTTTT
CASSPTGNPGELFF
>TRBJ2-7|NA|TRBV7-9|NA
TGCTTGGGGACAACCAAAGGAGGCGAGCAGTACTTC
CLGTTKGGEQYF
>TRBJ2-7|NA|TRBV5-1|NA
TGCGCCAGCAGCTTGGTTAGCTCTGGGCGAGAGCAGTACTTC
CASSLVSSGREQYF
>TRBJ1-5|NA|TRBV18|NA
TGTGCCAGCTCACCAGGCATCCAGGGATATGTCCAGCCCCAGCATTTT
CASSPGIQGYVQPQHF
>TRBJ2-3|TRBD1|TRBV7-2|once
TGTGCCAGCAGCTTTACAGGGGGTCAAGATACGCAGTATTTT
CASSFTGGQDTQYF
>TRBJ1-1|NA|TRBV5-6|few
TGTGCCAGCAGCTTTGGGGACACTGAAGCTTTCTTT
CASSFGDTEAFF
>TRBJ2-3|NA|TRBV5-5|NA
TGTGCCAGCAGCCTCAACCAGGTTAAAGATACGCAGTATTTT
CASSLNQVKDTQYF
>TRBJ2-7|NA|TRBV27|NA
TGTGCCAGCAGTTTGGTAGGGCCCTACGAGCAGTACTTC
CASSLVGPYEQYF
>TRBJ1-6|TRBD1|TRBV6-6|NA
TGTGCCAGCAGTTCTGTGACAGGGGCGCCTTCACCCCTCCACTTT
CASSSVTGAPSPLHF
>TRBJ2-1|NA|TRBV4-2|NA
TGTGCCAGCACCTCTAGCGACGGCAATGAGCAGTTCTTC
CASTSSDGNEQFF
>TRBJ2-7|NA|TRBV5-8|NA
TGTGCCAGCAGCTTTACTCCAGACTACCTCGGGGCTCCCTACGAGCAGTACTTC
CASSFTPDYLGAPYEQYF
>TRBJ2-5|NA|TRBV5-1|once
TGCGCCAGCAGCTTGGCCCCGGCTGGGAAGGGAGAGACCCAGTACTTC
CASSLAPAGKGETQYF
>TRBJ2-7|TRBD1|TRBV18|NA
TGTGCCAGCTCACCACTGGCAACCCGGGACAGGGGAAACTACGAGCAGTACTTC
CASSPLATRDRGNYEQYF
>TRBJ2-3|NA|TRBV9|NA
TGTGCCAGCAGTGATTTGGCAGGGGCCCCAGATACGCAGTATTTT
CASSDLAGAPDTQYF
>TRBJ2-1|NA|TRBV30|NA
TGTGCCTGGAGTGTATATTCGGAGCAGTTCTTC
CAWSVYSEQFF
>TRBJ1-5|NA|TRBV27|NA
TGTGCCAGCAGACAGGGCATCGGCAATCAGCCCCAGCATTTT
CASRQGIGNQPQHF
>TRBJ2-5|TRBD1|TRBV9|NA
TGTGCCAGCAGCGCGATGGGACAGATAGGGGAGACCCAGTACTTC
CASSAMGQIGETQYF
>TRBJ2-3|TRBD2|TRBV4-1|NA
TGCGCCAGCAGCCAAGGTGCTAGCGGGAGAGCAGATACGCAGTATTTT
CASSQGASGRADTQYF
>TRBJ2-1|NA|TRBV6-6|once
TGTGCCAGCAGTTACTCCGGCAATGAGCAGTTCTTC
CASSYSGNEQFF
>TRBJ2-7|TRBD2|TRBV27|NA
TGTGCCAGCAGTTTATCGCGGGCAAATAGCGGGGCACTCGCCTACGAGCAGTACTTC
CASSLSRANSGALAYEQYF
>TRBJ2-5|NA|TRBV5-1|NA
TGCGCCAGCAGCTTAGGAGGTCTTCAAGAGACCCAGTACTTC
CASSLGGLQETQYF
>TRBJ1-1|NA|TRBV2|NA
TGTGCCAGCAGTGAAGTCCAGGGATTCCCGAACACTGAAGCTTTCTTT
CASSEVQGFPNTEAFF
>TRBJ1-5|NA|TRBV11-2|NA
TGTGCCAGCAGCTCCCGGGACGGAGGTCAGCCCCAGCATTTT
CASSSRDGGQPQHF
>TRBJ1-2|NA|TRBV7-9|once
TGTGCCAGCAGCTCCGTGATTGTCTATGGCTACACCTTC
CASSSVIVYGYTF
>TRBJ2-2|TRBD2|TRBV4-1|NA
TGCGCCAGCAGCCCTAGCGGGAGTCGAACCGGGGAGCTGTTTTTT
CASSPSGSRTGELFF
>TRBJ1-2|NA|TRBV2|NA
TGTGCCAGCGCAGCGTCTAGGGGGACTAACTATGGCTACACCTTC
CASAASRGTNYGYTF
>TRBJ2-2|TRBD2|TRBV2|NA
TGTGCCAGCACCCCGGGACTAGCGGGAGAAAAAGGCGGGGAGCTGTTTTTT
CASTPGLAGEKGGELFF
>TRBJ2-7|TRBD2|TRBV9|NA
TGTGCCAGCAGCCGAGGACTAGCGGGTGCCCCCTACGAGCAGTACTTC
CASSRGLAGAPYEQYF
>TRBJ2-1|TRBD1|TRBV7-2|NA
TGTGCCAGCAGCTTAGCGGGGACAGGGGGGTACAATGAGCAGTTCTTC
CASSLAGTGGYNEQFF
>TRBJ2-1|NA|TRBV27|NA
TGTGCCAGCAGTTCGGCAGGGCGGGGAGAGGAGCAGTTCTTC
CASSSAGRGEEQFF
>TRBJ2-5|NA|TRBV7-3|NA
TGTGCCAGCAGCCCGTCACCCGAGGCGGAGACCCAGTACTTC
CASSPSPEAETQYF
>TRBJ1-2|TRBD1|TRBV29-1|NA
TGCAGCGTTGGGGACAGCTATGGCTACACCTTC
CSVGDSYGYTF
>TRBJ2-2|NA|TRBV5-4|NA
TGTGCCACCTTAGACAGCGGGCTCGCGAACACCGGGGAGCTGTTTTTT
CATLDSGLANTGELFF
>TRBJ2-7|NA|TRBV5-1|NA
TGCGCCAGCAGCTCCGCACAGGGTTCAGGCGAGCAGTACTTC
CASSSAQGSGEQYF
>TRBJ1-2|NA|TRBV7-6|NA
TGTGCCAGCAGCCCCGCTCCCGGGACGGACTATGGCTACACCTTC
CASSPAPGTDYGYTF
>TRBJ2-7|NA|TRBV5-1|NA
TGCGCCAGCAGCTTGAAGACAGGCTCCTACGAGCAGTACTTC
CASSLKTGSYEQYF
>TRBJ2-5|TRBD1|TRBV6-1|NA
TGTGCCAGCCGTGACAGGGGGCTCCAAGAGACCCAGTACTTC
CASRDRGLQETQYF
>TRBJ2-2|NA|TRBV6-6|NA
TGTGCCAGCAGGGGTCGCACCGGGGAGCTGTTTTTT
CASRGRTGELFF
>TRBJ1-1|NA|TRBV15|NA
TGTGCCACCAGCAGAGGTCGCCGGAACACTGAAGCTTTCTTT
CATSRGRRNTEAFF
>TRBJ1-2|NA|TRBV18|few
TGTGCCAGCTCACCACCAGCTACCCTGCGTGGCTACACCTTC
CASSPPATLRGYTF
>TRBJ2-1|NA|TRBV5-1|NA
TGCGCCAGCAGCTTGGCTAGCAACTCCTACAATGAGCAGTTCTTC
CASSLASNSYNEQFF